The entry that follows covers one T cell receptor beta chain sequence. No antigen is known for it. Within one base of it there is no much larger clone, and no base qualities were kept. This sample was taken from a study of blood T cell repertoires in COVID-19 (dated by TCRdb to about 2020). Background for the entire study: Samples from collaborators originated in the United States, Italy and Spain and spanned both the acute and convalescent phases of COVID-19. The prospective study material was composed of cDNA or gDNA derived from T cells, B-cell-depleted T cells, or PBMCs. Subjects who had been exposed to COVID-19, were actively infected with it, or had recovered from it provided the deeply sampled blood TCRbeta repertoires that made up the dataset. The repertoires were released in a freely available public database intended as a resource for research on the immune response to SARS-CoV-2. The samples were drawn from two sources: the first 160 participants of the ongoing ImmuneRACE study, and fewer than 1,500 subjects contributed by 6 global collaborators. The sample metadata nearly always contained a de-identified subject ID, COVID-19 status, age in years and sex. HLA class I and class II types, where available, came from metadata supplied by the sample provider rather than from assay-based typing.

Summary of the overall study and its limitations: Clinical and demographic metadata were provided uncurated, with the amount varying by source and participant.

Samples from volunteer blood donors who had recovered from COVID-19 were contributed by a second Seattle source. Collaborating institutions collected whole blood in K2EDTA tubes following their own protocols. For TCRbeta analysis, collaborators shipped samples in one of three forms: frozen whole blood, isolated PBMCs, or DNA extracted from either of those sample types. The cysteine opens and the phenylalanine closes a CDR3 of 16 amino acids. Of all the DNA, just the CDR3 is kept, 48 bases in frame from base 1. Reading the germline V gene gives CDR1 MNHEY and CDR2 SVGAGI. Trimming at the junction amounts to 4 bases on V and 0 bases on J, and the germline ends lie 12 bases apart. The immunoSEQ Assay, a bias-controlled multiplex PCR, was used to amplify TCRbeta CDR3 regions from genomic DNA. For the original study's pipeline: Nucleated cell counts per sample were estimated from amplification of reference gene primers within the assay. To quantify the absolute abundance of each unique TCRbeta CDR3 rearrangement, sequence reads were collapsed and filtered. For each sample, productive Simpson clonality was calculated as the square root of Simpson's diversity index over productive rearrangements. The table comes from immuneACCESS by way of TCRdb, which keeps in-frame sequences with V and J called. Part of the clones is missing from these tables; in studies checked, under half for an unresolved V gene and the rest for unknown reasons. From that table come the V and J calls and clone size; the DNA was used to work out D and trimming. The table for this sample lists roughly 220,000 clones; 70% to 85% of them were counted only once. Over 1.2% of the sample lies in the top ten.

The chain uses TRBV6-5 and TRBJ2-2; the best D guess is TRBD1, with 5 bases matching. The source material was peripheral blood. The sequence derives from a woman aged 40 to 50 who had recovered from COVID-19. The CDR3 here reads CASSSGRQPNTGELFF. The nucleotide sequence is TGTGCCAGCAGTTCGGGCAGACAGCCGAACACCGGGGAGCTGTTTTTT.